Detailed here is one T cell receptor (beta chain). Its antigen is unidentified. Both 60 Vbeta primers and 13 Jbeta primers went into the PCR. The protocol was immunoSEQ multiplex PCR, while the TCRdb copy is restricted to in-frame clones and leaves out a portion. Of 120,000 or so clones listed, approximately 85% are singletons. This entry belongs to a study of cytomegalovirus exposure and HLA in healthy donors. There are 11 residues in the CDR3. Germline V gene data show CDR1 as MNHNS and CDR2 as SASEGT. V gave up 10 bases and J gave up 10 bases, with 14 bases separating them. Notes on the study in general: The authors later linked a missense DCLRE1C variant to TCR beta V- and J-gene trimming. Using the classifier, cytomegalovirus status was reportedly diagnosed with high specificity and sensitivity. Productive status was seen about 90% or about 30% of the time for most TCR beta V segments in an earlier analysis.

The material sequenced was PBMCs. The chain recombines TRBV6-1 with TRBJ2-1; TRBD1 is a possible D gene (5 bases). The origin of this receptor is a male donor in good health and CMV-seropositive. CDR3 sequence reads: CATVRVWEQFF. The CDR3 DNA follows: TGTGCCACCGTCAGGGTGTGGGAGCAGTTCTTC.